A single sample is the source of the 11 T cell receptor beta chains below, sequenced in a study of blood T cell repertoires in COVID-19. The protocol was immunoSEQ multiplex PCR, while the TCRdb copy is restricted to in-frame clones and leaves out a portion. The sample yields some 170,000 clones, roughly 84% seen once. Sequenced material: peripheral blood. These receptors all stem from a woman over 75 with active or convalescent COVID-19.

The V and J genes are TRBV19 and TRBJ1-5; a possible D gene is TRBD1 (6 bases). V gave up 9 bases and J gave up 7 bases, with 25 bases separating them. The germline CDR1 and CDR2 sequences are LNHDA and SQIVND (reference sequence). CDR3 length: 16 amino acids. CDR3 in amino acids: CASNSNQGRGKQPQHF. Written as DNA, the CDR3 is TGTGCCAGCAACTCCAACCAGGGGAGAGGGAAGCAGCCCCAGCATTTT. Filled out from reference TRBV19 and TRBJ1-5, the complete variable domain reads DGGITQSPKYLFRKEGQNVTLSCEQNLNHDAMYWYRQDPGQGLRLIYYSQIVNDFQKGDIAEGYSVSREKKESFPLTVTSAQKNPTAFYLCASNSNQGRGKQPQHFGDGTRLSIL.

V is TRBV5-1 and J is TRBJ1-4; 8 bases map to TRBD1. Germline CDR1 SGHRS, CDR2 YFSETQ. J lost 0 bases, V lost 4 bases, and 2 bases had no gene match. There are 15 residues in the CDR3. CDR3 DNA: TGCGCCAGCAGCGCGACAGGGGCAACTAATGAAAAACTGTTTTTT. It codes for CASSATGATNEKLFF.

The chain uses TRBV4-1 and TRBJ1-3, with no clear D. CDR1 and CDR2 (germline): MGHRA, YSYEKL. V was cut by 0 bases and J by 0 bases, with 15 bases left in between. CDR3 size: 18 residues. For the CDR3, the DNA is TGCGCCAGCAGCCAAGATAGCAATCGGCCGACCTCTGGAAACACCATATATTTT. Translated, it gives CASSQDSNRPTSGNTIYF.

J is TRBJ1-2 and V is TRBV10-2, with 7 bases identical to TRBD1. Germline V gives CDR1 WSHSY, CDR2 SAAADI. The trim removed 8 bases at V and 0 bases at J, leaving 3 bases unmatched. The CDR3 runs to 13 residues. CDR3 sequence reads: CASSGTANYGYTF. CDR3 nucleotide sequence: TGCGCCAGCTCCGGGACAGCTAACTATGGCTACACCTTC.

The rearrangement links TRBV11-2 to TRBJ1-1; 8 nucleotides match TRBD1. Germline CDR1 and CDR2: SGHAT and FQNNGV. Trimming cost V 4 bases and J 5 bases; bases outside gene matches: 6. The CDR3 loop spans 14 amino acids. CDR3 residues: CASSSTGGRTEAFF. CDR3 in DNA: TGTGCCAGCAGCTCTACAGGGGGGAGGACTGAAGCTTTCTTT.

The chain carries TRBV5-1 and TRBJ1-2, with TRBD1 matching 8 bases. V lost 4 bases and J lost 8; bases outside the gene matches: 7. CDR3 length equals 13 residues. Per the germline V gene, CDR1 is SGHRS and CDR2 is YFSETQ. CDR3 nucleotides: TGCGCCAGCAGCCTACCGACAGGGGACGGCTACACCTTC. It specifies CASSLPTGDGYTF.

This rearrangement joins TRBV19 to TRBJ1-6; a possible D gene is TRBD1 (6 bases). Germline V lookup: CDR1 LNHDA, CDR2 SQIVND (reference sequence). V was clipped by 3 bases and J by 10 bases, with 10 bases between them. The CDR3 totals 13 residues. The CDR3 DNA is TGTGCCAGTAGTATTGGGGGCGAATCACCCCTCCACTTT. This sequence encodes CASSIGGESPLHF.

The chain joins TRBV7-8 to TRBJ2-3; tentatively, D is TRBD2 (6 bases). The germline V and J ends were trimmed by 2 bases and 0 bases, with 12 bases remaining between them. Germline V gene sequence: CDR1 SGHVS, CDR2 FQNEAQ. This CDR3 has 16 residues. In DNA, the CDR3 is TGTGCCAGCAGCTTATATAGCGGAGCTAGCACAGATACGCAGTATTTT. Translation gives CASSLYSGASTDTQYF.

The V gene is TRBV7-8, the J gene TRBJ1-1; the match to TRBD1 covers 7 bases. This CDR3 spans 16 amino acids. Germline CDR1 and CDR2: SGHVS and FQNEAQ. Germline trimming cut 4 bases from V and 3 bases from J; bases unmatched to any gene: 11. DNA of the CDR3: TGTGCCAGCAGCTCGGGGACAGCACTAAGGGACACTGAAGCTTTCTTT. Its translation is CASSSGTALRDTEAFF.

This chain links TRBV21-1 with TRBJ1-5. TRBV21-1 is a pseudogene segment. The CDR3 is made up of 17 amino acids. As DNA, the CDR3 is TGTGCCAGCAGCAAAGCGCGCGGGCAGCGAAGCAATCAGCCCCAGCATTTT. Protein product: CASSKARGQRSNQPQHF.

This clone appeared once. V gene TRBV12-5 combines with J gene TRBJ1-1, with D possibly TRBD1 on 6 matching bases. Trimming stripped 2 bases from V and 4 bases from J, with 17 bases between. CDR3 length: 16 residues. Per the germline V gene, CDR1 is LGHNT and CDR2 is FRNRAP. CDR3 protein: CASGLSLWGLGTEAFF. The CDR3 bases are TGTGCTAGTGGTTTGTCACTCTGGGGGCTCGGCACTGAAGCTTTCTTT.